This T cell receptor (beta chain) was recovered during a study of T cells in Graves' hyperthyroidism and ophthalmopathy. TCR beta CDR3 regions were amplified from RNA transcripts. When the TCR CDR3 underwent first-round RT-PCR, the HTBI primer set was used. MiXCR, applied by TCRdb to the multiplex PCR reads, yields one record per CDR3 protein. Of about 360,000 distinct CDR3 sequences in the sample, roughly 13% are singletons; the top ten hold over 8.5%. Stable Graves' hyperthyroidism denoted no ophthalmopathy progression over 18 months. This clonotype appeared many times. The clonotype originates from a young woman with Graves' hyperthyroidism. Sequencing input: blood.

Here the CDR3 reads CASSLGTHPREAFF. The DNA for the CDR3 is TGTGCCAGCAGTTTAGGCACGCACCCGCGGGAAGCTTTCTTT. The chain uses TRBV28 and TRBJ1-1; D ambiguous. Germline CDR1 reads MDHEN; CDR2 reads SYDVKM. The CDR3 contains 14 residues. The V and J ends lost 2 bases and 8 bases respectively, with 15 bases between them.